The next 20 T cell receptor beta chains were all read from a single sample in a study of cytomegalovirus exposure and HLA in healthy donors. The PCR made use of 60 Vbeta and 13 Jbeta primers. Assay: immunoSEQ multiplex PCR; the TCRdb copy retains only in-frame clones and omits some. The repertoire has tens of thousands of clones, 65% to 70% of them found once; the top ten carry 7.5% to 8%. Sequencing was carried out using PBMCs. These receptors were obtained from a man aged 40-50 years in good health and CMV-seropositive.

For this clone: Other nucleotide sequences from this sample produce the same CDR3. The genes are TRBV28 and TRBJ1-4; TRBD1 aligns across 9 bases. V lost 3 bases to trimming and J lost 7 bases; unmatched junction nucleotides: 3. This CDR3 comprises 14 residues. Looked up from germline, CDR1 is MDHEN and CDR2 is SYDVKM. CDR3 nucleotide sequence: TGTGCCAGCAGTTTCGGACAGGGGCGTGAAAAACTGTTTTTT. Translation: CASSFGQGREKLFF. The full variable domain, its missing parts supplied by reference TRBV28 and TRBJ1-4, is DVKVTQSSRYLVKRTGEKVFLECVQDMDHENMFWYRQDPGLGLRLIYFSYDVKMKEKGDIPEGYSVSREKKERFSLILESASTNQTSMYLCASSFGQGREKLFFGSGTQLSVL.

This clone was observed a handful of times. An end of the junction differs from the germline gene, which may be a read error. The chain is built from TRBV7-7 and TRBJ2-2, with D maybe TRBD1 (6 bases). This CDR3 is built from 15 residues. CDR1 SSHAT and CDR2 FNYEAQ come from the germline V gene (reference sequence). CDR3 sequence (DNA): TGTGCTAGCAGCTTACAGGGAAAGACTACCGGGGAGCTGTTTTTT. This sequence encodes CASSLQGKTTGELFF.

The V gene is TRBV6-1, the J gene TRBJ1-2, with a tentative D call TRBD1 (5 bases). Germline loops: CDR1 MNHNS, CDR2 SASEGT. CDR3 length equals 13 residues. V was clipped by 5 bases and J by 8 bases, with 15 bases between them. CDR3 sequence: CASSWDFTGGYTF. The CDR3 bases are TGTGCCAGCAGTTGGGACTTTACGGGGGGCTACACCTTC.

The chain combines TRBV9 with TRBJ1-4; the D gene is possibly TRBD1 (5 bases). V lost 0 bases, J lost 8 bases, and 20 bases lay in between. CDR1 and CDR2 from the germline V gene are SGDLS and YYNGEE. This CDR3 has 17 amino acids. The CDR3 protein is CASSVGNLGRKAEKLFF. CDR3 DNA sequence: TGTGCCAGCAGCGTAGGTAATCTGGGGCGTAAGGCAGAAAAACTGTTTTTT.

The V and J genes are TRBV12-5 and TRBJ1-3; TRBD1 matches at 11 bases. V was pared by 0 bases and J by 0 bases, with 10 bases of the junction left unmatched. Germline loops: CDR1 LGHNT, CDR2 FRNRAP. The CDR3 contains 20 residues. CDR3 protein: CASGLVLGQGALSSGNTIYF. As DNA, the CDR3 is TGTGCTAGTGGTTTGGTACTTGGACAGGGGGCCTTGAGCTCTGGAAACACCATATATTTT.

The rearrangement joins TRBV5-1 to TRBJ2-2; 9 bases are a match to TRBD1. The germline V gene encodes CDR1 SGHRS and CDR2 YFSETQ. This CDR3 region has 15 residues. J lost 6 bases, V lost 4 bases, and 7 bases had no gene match. The CDR3 loop is CASSVTGGSAGELFF. CDR3 nucleotide sequence: TGCGCCAGCAGCGTAACAGGGGGCTCGGCCGGGGAGCTGTTTTTT.

The chain links TRBV6-5 to TRBJ2-3, with TRBD1 matching 9 bases. V shed 2 bases and J 5 bases; nucleotides not matched to a gene: 5. CDR3 length: 15 residues. Germline V CDR1 and CDR2: MNHEY, SVGAGI. CDR3 nucleotides: TGTGCCAGCAGTTACGTGACAGGGGGTAGAGATACGCAGTATTTT. It codes for CASSYVTGGRDTQYF.

On this clone: Germline is not matched at one junction end, which may reflect a read error. V gene TRBV11-2 combines with J gene TRBJ1-1; 9 nucleotides align to TRBD1. Germline V CDR1 and CDR2: SGHAT, FQNNGV. This CDR3 contains 14 residues. The CDR3 loop is CASSLSGTGIEWGF. As DNA, the CDR3 is TGTGCCAGCAGCTTATCGGGGACAGGGATTGAATGGGGCTTT. The whole variable domain, filled in from reference TRBV11-2 and TRBJ1-1, reads EAGVAQSPRYKIIEKRQSVAFWCNPISGHATLYWYQQILGQGPKLLIQFQNNGVVDDSQLPKDRFSAERLKGVDSTLKIQPAKLEDSAVYLCASSLSGTGIEWGFGQGTRLTVV.

The rearrangement joins TRBV19 to TRBJ1-2, with 10 positions matching TRBD1. The CDR3 runs 13 residues. Germline V gene lookup returns CDR1 LNHDA and CDR2 SQIVND (reference sequence). The trim removed 5 bases at V and 6 bases at J, leaving 3 bases unmatched. The CDR3 nucleotides are TGTGCCAGTAGTCAGACAGGGGGCGATGGCTACACCTTC. Protein sequence: CASSQTGGDGYTF.

The J gene is TRBJ1-1, the V gene TRBV27, with 11 bases fitting TRBD1. The CDR3 length is 14 residues. The junction had 7 bases not matched to a gene; V was cut back by 3 bases and J by 10 bases. Germline V gene data show CDR1 as MNHEY and CDR2 as SMNVEV (reference sequence). CDR3 residues: CASSLQGTGGLAFF. CDR3 sequence (DNA): TGTGCCAGCAGTTTGCAGGGGACAGGGGGGTTAGCTTTCTTT.

This clone was seen only once. This chain uses TRBV7-9 with TRBJ1-5; the match to TRBD1 covers 7 bases. This CDR3 is 15 amino acids long. Germline values: CDR1 SEHNR, CDR2 FQNEAQ (reference sequence). V was pared by 5 bases and J by 1 base, with 5 bases of the junction left unmatched. The CDR3 DNA follows: TGTGCCAGCAGCCCTACAGGGGTGAGCAATCAGCCCCAGCATTTT. This codes for CASSPTGVSNQPQHF. Full variable domain (remainder filled in from reference TRBV7-9 and TRBJ1-5): DTGVSQNPRHKITKRGQNVTFRCDPISEHNRLYWYRQTLGQGPEFLTYFQNEAQLEKSRLLSDRFSAERPKGSFSTLEIQRTEQGDSAMYLCASSPTGVSNQPQHFGDGTRLSIL.

This clone was recorded a few times. The V gene is TRBV19, the J gene TRBJ1-4, with unresolved D. CDR3 length: 13 residues. V was shortened by 8 bases and J by 8 bases, with 15 bases between the two germline ends. Germline CDR1 and CDR2: LNHDA and SQIVND (reference sequence). CDR3 sequence: CASGPGVWEKLFF. The DNA for the CDR3 is TGTGCCAGTGGCCCGGGAGTTTGGGAAAAACTGTTTTTT.

The chain couples TRBV29-1 to TRBJ2-3; 9 bases are a match to TRBD1. From germline, CDR1 is SQVTM and CDR2 ANQGSEA. The CDR3 totals 14 residues. V was clipped by 5 bases and J by 6 bases; unmatched bases: 9. CDR3 in DNA: TGCAGCGTTAGCGGACAGGGGCATGGGGATACGCAGTATTTT. It encodes CSVSGQGHGDTQYF.

The CDR3 sequence: CASSATPRYEQYF. CDR3 DNA sequence: TGTGCCAGCTCTGCTACGCCTCGCTACGAGCAGTACTTC. V usage is TRBV19 and J usage is TRBJ2-7; the D is unclear. This CDR3 spans 13 amino acids. The V end lost 9 bases, the J end lost 3 bases, and 15 bases lay between the germline ends. Germline V lookup: CDR1 LNHDA, CDR2 SQIVND (reference sequence).

This chain links TRBV6-4 with TRBJ1-1, with D perhaps TRBD1 (6 bases). The CDR3 loop spans 13 amino acids. The V gene's germline CDR1 is MRHNA and CDR2 SNTAGT. Trimming removed 3 bases at V and 1 base at J, with 6 bases between. CDR3 region: CASSEQGNTEAFF. The CDR3 coding sequence is TGTGCCAGCAGTGAACAGGGGAACACTGAAGCTTTCTTT.

The chain joins TRBV5-1 to TRBJ2-2; maybe TRBD1 (5 bases). CDR3 length: 14 amino acids. The ends were cut back, 5 bases at V and 3 bases at J, with 11 bases in the middle. Per germline, CDR1 SGHRS and CDR2 YFSETQ. The CDR3 loop reads CASRMAGHTGELFF. The CDR3 DNA reads TGCGCCAGCAGAATGGCAGGGCACACCGGGGAGCTGTTTTTT.

The chain links TRBV4-1 to TRBJ1-5; tentatively, D is TRBD1 (5 bases). The germline V and J ends were trimmed by 6 bases and 0 bases, with 9 bases remaining between them. This CDR3 region has 14 residues. From germline, CDR1 is MGHRA and CDR2 YSYEKL. CDR3: CASRGLGSNQPQHF. The DNA for the CDR3 is TGCGCCAGCAGGGGACTTGGTAGCAATCAGCCCCAGCATTTT.

This chain connects TRBV4-3 to TRBJ1-5; TRBD1 agrees at 7 bases. CDR3 length equals 15 residues. The germline V gene encodes CDR1 LGHNA and CDR2 YSLEER. The V segment lost 2 bases and the J segment 6 bases; nucleotides outside the gene matches: 7. DNA of the CDR3: TGCGCCAGCAGCCAATCGGACAGGACGGGTCAGCCCCAGCATTTT. Its translation is CASSQSDRTGQPQHF.

The chain has TRBV28 and TRBJ1-5; TRBD1 agrees at 7 bases. The J segment lost 6 bases and the V segment lost 6 bases, leaving 5 bases of the junction unmatched. Germline V gene lookup returns CDR1 MDHEN and CDR2 SYDVKM. The CDR3 length is 13 residues. DNA of the CDR3: TGTGCCAGCAGCACGACAGGGCCTCAGCCCCAGCATTTT. Its protein product is CASSTTGPQPQHF.

The chain is built from TRBV10-3 and TRBJ2-2; 13 nucleotides match TRBD2. The length of the CDR3 is 17 residues. The V gene's germline CDR1 is ENHRY and CDR2 SYGVKD. J was trimmed by 7 bases and V by 6 bases; bases with no gene match: 11. CDR3 bases: TGTGCCATCAGCGGGACTAGCGGGGCCAGCAAGGTCGGGGAGCTGTTTTTT. Translated: CAISGTSGASKVGELFF.